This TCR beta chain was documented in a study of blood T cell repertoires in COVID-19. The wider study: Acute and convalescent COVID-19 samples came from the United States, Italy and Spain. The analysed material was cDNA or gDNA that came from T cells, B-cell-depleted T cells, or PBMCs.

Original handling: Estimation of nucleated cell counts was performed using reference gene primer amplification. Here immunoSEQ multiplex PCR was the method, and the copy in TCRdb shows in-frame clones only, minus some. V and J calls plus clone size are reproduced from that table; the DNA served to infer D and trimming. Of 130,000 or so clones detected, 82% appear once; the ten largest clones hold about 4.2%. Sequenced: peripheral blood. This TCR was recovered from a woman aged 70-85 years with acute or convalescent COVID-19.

The CDR3 coding sequence is TGTGCCAGCAGCCAAGAGGGGGCCAGGGCGAGTGGAAACACCATATATTTT. This codes for CASSQEGARASGNTIYF. The chain joins TRBV4-2 to TRBJ1-3, with D possibly TRBD1 on 6 matching bases. The germline V gene encodes CDR1 LGHNA and CDR2 YNFKEQ. Trimming took 0 bases from V and 3 from J, leaving 15 bases between them. This CDR3 contains 17 residues.